This T cell receptor beta chain was obtained from a study of T cell changes during pregnancy in multiple sclerosis. Some clones are missing from TCRdb's copy, which holds only in-frame ones; the method was immunoSEQ multiplex PCR. The sample lists some 74,000 clones, 85% to 95% occurring once. Germline V gene data show CDR1 as GTSNPN and CDR2 as SVGIG (reference sequence). The CDR3 totals 12 residues. The V end was cut by 2 bases, the J end by 2 bases, with 6 bases between. Sequencing was performed on peripheral blood, taken before pregnancy. The V call is TRBV30, the J call TRBJ1-1; D unresolved. The clonotype originates from a female donor with multiple sclerosis, enrolled in a pregnancy study. The CDR3 coding sequence is TGTGCCTGGAGTCGTAGTAACACTGAAGCTTTCTTT. This encodes CAWSRSNTEAFF.